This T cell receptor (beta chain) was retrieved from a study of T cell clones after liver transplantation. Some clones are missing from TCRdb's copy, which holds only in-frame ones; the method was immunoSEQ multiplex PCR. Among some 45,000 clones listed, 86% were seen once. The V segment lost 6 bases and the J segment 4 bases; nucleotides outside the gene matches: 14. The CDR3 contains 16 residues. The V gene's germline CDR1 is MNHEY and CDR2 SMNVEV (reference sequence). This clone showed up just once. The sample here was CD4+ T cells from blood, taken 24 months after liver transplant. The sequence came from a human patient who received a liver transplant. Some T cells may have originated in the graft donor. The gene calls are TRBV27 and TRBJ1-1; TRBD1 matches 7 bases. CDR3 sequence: CASRPTGVKAGTEAFF. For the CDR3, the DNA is TGTGCCAGCAGGCCAACAGGGGTAAAAGCTGGCACTGAAGCTTTCTTT.